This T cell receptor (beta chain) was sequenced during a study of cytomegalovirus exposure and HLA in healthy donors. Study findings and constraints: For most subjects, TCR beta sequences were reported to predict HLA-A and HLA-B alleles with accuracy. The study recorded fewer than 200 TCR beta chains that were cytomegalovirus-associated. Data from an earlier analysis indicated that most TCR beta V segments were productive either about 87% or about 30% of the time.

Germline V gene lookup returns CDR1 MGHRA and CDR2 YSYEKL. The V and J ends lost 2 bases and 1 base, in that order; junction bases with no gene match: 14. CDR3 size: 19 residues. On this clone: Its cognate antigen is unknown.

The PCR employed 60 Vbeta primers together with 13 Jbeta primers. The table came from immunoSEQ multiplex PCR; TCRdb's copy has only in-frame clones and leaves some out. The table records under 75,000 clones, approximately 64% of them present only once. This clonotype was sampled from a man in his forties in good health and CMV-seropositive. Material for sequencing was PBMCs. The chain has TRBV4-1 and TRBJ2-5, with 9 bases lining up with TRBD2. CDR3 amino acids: CASSQSAVGTSSRQETQYF. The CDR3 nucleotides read TGCGCCAGCAGCCAAAGTGCAGTCGGGACTAGCTCCCGCCAAGAGACCCAGTACTTC.